These 32 T cell receptor beta chains originate from one sample sequenced in a study of molecular identifiers for immune sequencing clone quantification. Via MiXCR, TCRdb re-called the PCR reads, giving one row per CDR3 protein. This table holds approximately 500,000 distinct CDR3 sequences, about 25% found once. Sequencing was done on a sample of naive CD8+ T cells from blood, with Jurkat cell RNA spiked in. Subset denoted: FACS-sorted CD8+CD4-CCR7+CD45RA+ naive T cells. The receptors stem from a human donor in good health. Some libraries in this study had Jurkat cell RNA spiked in.

This clonotype occurred a few times. The chain employs TRBV6-2 or TRBV6-3 and TRBJ2-3; 7 positions agree with TRBD2. Losses at the gene ends were 3 bases for V and 0 bases for J; bases not matched to a gene: 6. The CDR3 has 16 amino acids. CDR1 MNHEY and CDR2 SVGEGT come from the germline V gene. The chain's CDR3 is CASSYYASGSTDTQYF. The CDR3 region has the DNA TGTGCCAGCAGTTATTACGCTAGCGGAAGCACAGATACGCAGTATTTT.

This clonotype was found many times. V gene TRBV4-3 combines with J gene TRBJ2-3, with 7 positions matching TRBD2. In germline, CDR1 is LGHNA, CDR2 YSLEER. V lost 4 bases and J lost 6; bases outside the gene matches: 7. The CDR3 runs 14 residues. The CDR3: CASSPRLADDTQYF. In DNA form, the CDR3 reads TGCGCCAGCAGCCCCCGACTAGCTGATGATACGCAGTATTTT.

With regard to this clonotype: A read error is possible here, since a much larger clone lies one base away. The chain combines TRBV11-2 with TRBJ2-4; weak D call: TRBD1 (6 bases). Germline assignment: CDR1 SGHAT and CDR2 FQNNGV. The CDR3 extends over 17 amino acids. CDR3 amino acids: CASSSVTGHLAKDIQYF. The CDR3 nucleotides read TGTGCCAGCAGCTCCGTTACGGGACACCTAGCCAAAGACATTCAGTACTTC.

Concerning this clonotype: This clone may be a read error of a much larger clone one base away. This rearrangement joins TRBV2 to TRBJ1-5; D not resolved. V lost 6 bases and J lost 4, with 16 bases in between. The V gene's germline CDR1 is SNHLY and CDR2 FYNNEI. This CDR3 spans 15 amino acids. The CDR3 sequence is CASSPGLHGNQPQHF. The CDR3, as DNA: TGTGCCAGCAGCCCTGGATTACACGGGAATCAGCCCCAGCATTTT. The whole variable domain, filled in from reference TRBV2 and TRBJ1-5, reads EPEVTQTPSHQVTQMGQEVILRCVPISNHLYFYWYRQILGQKVEFLVSFYNNEISEKSEIFDDQFSVERPDGSNFTLKIRSTKLEDSAMYFCASSPGLHGNQPQHFGDGTRLSIL.

Comments on this clonotype: A much larger clone is a single base away; this may be a read error. This CDR3 is missing its conserved last phenylalanine or tryptophan, likely due to a read error. The V call is TRBV7-8, the J call TRBJ2-1; no reliable D call. In germline, CDR1 is SGHVS, CDR2 FQNEAQ. This CDR3 is 12 amino acids long. Trimming removed 5 bases at V and 10 bases at J, with 12 bases between. The CDR3 nucleotides are TGTGCCAGCAGCCTTATTTTATCCGAGCAGTTCATC. This translates into CASSLILSEQFI.

V is TRBV4-2 and J is TRBJ2-2, with D perhaps matching TRBD2 (6 bases). CDR1 LGHNA and CDR2 YNFKEQ come from the germline V gene. The CDR3 contains 16 residues. V was shortened by 4 bases and J by 6 bases, with 18 bases between the two germline ends. In nucleotides, the CDR3 is TGTGCCAGCAGCCTTGGAGGGGCAAGCGCGGCCGGGGAGCTGTTTTTT. Translated, it gives CASSLGGASAAGELFF.

Regarding this clonotype: This may come from a read error, since a much larger clone is one base off. The CDR3: CASSPDEMVAEAFF. CDR3 nucleotides: TGTGCCAGCAGCCCAGATGAAATGGTGGCTGAAGCTTTCTTT. V gene TRBV14 combines with J gene TRBJ1-1, with unresolved D. The V gene lost 4 bases and the J gene lost 6 bases, with 15 bases spanning the gap. CDR3 length: 14 amino acids. The germline CDR1 and CDR2 sequences are SGHDN and FVKESK.

This clonotype was found a few times. V and J are TRBV2 and TRBJ2-2; D is undetermined. With 4 bases removed from V and 4 bases from J, the gap between germline ends came to 13 bases. The V gene's germline CDR1 is SNHLY and CDR2 FYNNEI. The CDR3 covers 15 residues. CDR3 residues: CASSGAGVGTGELFF. The CDR3 region has the DNA TGTGCCAGCAGTGGGGCTGGCGTAGGCACCGGGGAGCTGTTTTTT.

Comment on this clonotype: With a much larger clone just one base away, this may be a read error. The V and J genes are TRBV24-1 and TRBJ2-3; D unclear. Germline values: CDR1 KGHDR, CDR2 SFDVKD. The V and J ends lost 2 bases and 0 bases respectively, with 14 bases between them. The CDR3 extends over 17 amino acids. The CDR3 region is CATSDSPQSASTDTQYF. CDR3 nucleotide sequence: TGTGCCACCAGTGATTCGCCCCAGAGCGCAAGCACAGATACGCAGTATTTT.

As regards this clonotype: Germline and junction disagree at one end, which may indicate a read error. V and J are TRBV5-1 and TRBJ2-7; weak D call: TRBD2 (7 bases). The CDR3 is made up of 16 amino acids. Per germline, CDR1 SGHRS and CDR2 YFSETQ. The CDR3 protein is CASSLAPGGAFYKQYF. The CDR3 DNA sequence: TGCGCCAGCAGCTTGGCGCCTGGGGGGGCGTTCTACAAGCAGTACTTC.

This clonotype has just a few counts. The rearrangement links TRBV6-5 to TRBJ1-5, with TRBD1 matching over 7 bases. With 1 base clipped from V and 5 bases from J, the junction kept 5 bases outside the gene matches. The CDR3 consists of 15 residues. Per germline, CDR1 MNHEY and CDR2 SVGAGI. CDR3 amino acids: CASSYFGTEYQPQHF. In DNA, the CDR3 is TGTGCCAGCAGTTACTTCGGGACAGAGTATCAGCCCCAGCATTTT.

With respect to this clonotype: A junction boundary mismatches the germline segment, possibly from a read error. The V gene is TRBV5-1, the J gene TRBJ2-7; 7 bases map to TRBD1. The CDR3 is made up of 13 amino acids. CDR1 SGHRS and CDR2 YFSETQ come from the germline V gene. The CDR3 sequence is CASSLDRGYGQYF. DNA of the CDR3: TGCGCCAGCAGCTTGGACAGGGGCTACGGGCAGTACTTC. The entire variable domain, with the rest obtained from reference TRBV5-1 and TRBJ2-7, is as follows: KAGVTQTPRYLIKTRGQQVTLSCSPISGHRSVSWYQQTPGQGLQFLFEYFSETQRNKGNFPGRFSGRQFSNSRSEMNVSTLELGDSALYLCASSLDRGYGQYFGPGTRLTVT.

This clonotype was seen more than once but under ten times. V and J are TRBV10-2 and TRBJ1-5; a possible D gene is TRBD1 (6 bases). Per the germline V gene, CDR1 is WSHSY and CDR2 is SAAADI. This CDR3 is 13 amino acids long. V lost 11 bases and J 5 bases, leaving 16 bases between the germline ends. CDR3 bases: TGCGCCGCCGCGGAGGGGGGAGATCAGCCCCAGCATTTT. Protein: CAAAEGGDQPQHF.

A single count supports this clonotype. At one boundary the junction diverges from the germline segment, which might be a read error. The chain has TRBV9 and TRBJ2-5; TRBD1 aligns across 9 bases. Germline V gene lookup returns CDR1 SGDLS and CDR2 YYNGEE. CDR3 length: 14 amino acids. The CDR3, as DNA: TGTGCCATCAGCATCGGACAGGGGCAAGAGACCCAGTACTTC. It translates to CAISIGQGQETQYF.

This clonotype was counted many times. The chain is built from TRBV6-2 or TRBV6-3 and TRBJ1-5; D is perhaps TRBD1 (5 bases). V was shortened by 2 bases and J by 0 bases, with 8 bases between the two germline ends. Germline lookup yields CDR1 MNHEY and CDR2 SVGEGT. The CDR3 is 15 residues long. The CDR3 nucleotides are TGTGCCAGCAGTTACGGGACCTTTAGCAATCAGCCCCAGCATTTT. Its protein is CASSYGTFSNQPQHF.

This chain uses TRBV7-2 with TRBJ1-4; 8 positions agree with TRBD1. V lost 3 bases to trimming and J lost 8 bases; unmatched junction nucleotides: 8. The CDR3 spans 15 residues. Germline lookup yields CDR1 SGHTA and CDR2 FQGNSA. CDR3 coding DNA: TGTGCCAGCAGCTTCCTGACAGGGGACTTGGAAAAACTGTTTTTT. It specifies CASSFLTGDLEKLFF. The full variable domain, in which reference TRBV7-2 and TRBJ1-4 provide the parts outside the CDR3, is GAGVSQSPSNKVTEKGKDVELRCDPISGHTALYWYRQSLGQGLEFLIYFQGNSAPDKSGLPSDRFSAERTGGSVSTLTIQRTQQEDSAVYLCASSFLTGDLEKLFFGSGTQLSVL.

This clonotype was observed a few times. The chain carries TRBV4-3 and TRBJ1-1, with D uncertain. Per the germline V gene, CDR1 is LGHNA and CDR2 is YSLEER. Trimming removed 0 bases from V and 6 bases from J, with 8 bases in between. The CDR3 contains 13 residues. The CDR3 is CASSQEGLSEAFF. CDR3 bases: TGCGCCAGCAGCCAAGAAGGGTTGTCTGAAGCTTTCTTT.

The rearrangement links TRBV10-3 to TRBJ1-1; D not resolved. Germline CDR1 is ENHRY and CDR2 is SYGVKD. CDR3 size: 15 residues. V gave up 2 bases and J gave up 1 base, with 11 bases separating them. CDR3 amino acids: CAISEAIGPNTEAFF. The CDR3 DNA sequence: TGTGCCATCAGTGAGGCGATAGGGCCGAACACTGAAGCTTTCTTT.

The chain links TRBV9 to TRBJ2-2; the D is unclear. Per germline, CDR1 SGDLS and CDR2 YYNGEE. This CDR3 is 13 amino acids long. The V and J ends lost 2 bases and 6 bases respectively, with 8 bases between them. In DNA form, the CDR3 reads TGTGCCAGCAGCGTCAGTACCCCCGGGGAGCTGTTTTTT. Its translation: CASSVSTPGELFF.

As regards this clonotype: Given a much more abundant clone one base away, this may be a read error. This chain joins TRBV7-2 and TRBJ2-7; 7 positions match TRBD1. The CDR3 is 17 residues long. Germline V gene lookup returns CDR1 SGHTA and CDR2 FQGNSA. CDR3 in DNA: TGTGCCAGCAGCTTACCTTCGGACAGGATTAGCTCCTACGAGCAGCACTTC. Amino acids: CASSLPSDRISSYEQHF.

Comments on this clonotype: Mismatch with germline at one junction end may stem from a read error. The rearrangement joins TRBV28 to TRBJ2-7; TRBD2 matches at 9 bases. Germline V gene data show CDR1 as MDHEN and CDR2 as SYDVKM. The CDR3 runs to 15 residues. The CDR3 DNA is TGTGCCAGCAGTTTAGGGCCCGGGGTTCTTGCGGGAGGGGACTTC. Amino acids: CASSLGPGVLAGGDF.

To note about this clonotype: Possible read error: a much larger clone is one base away. The V and J genes are TRBV28 and TRBJ2-3; 7 nucleotides agree with TRBD2. The CDR3 loop spans 17 amino acids. Per germline, CDR1 MDHEN and CDR2 SYDVKM. The CDR3 DNA reads TGTGCCAGCAGTTTACGATCTCCATCGACTAGCACAGATACGCAGTGTTTT. Translation gives CASSLRSPSTSTDTQCF.

The genes are TRBV21-1 and TRBJ2-3; TRBD2 is the table's D call, not checked against the DNA. TRBV21-1 is listed as a pseudogene. The CDR3 has 18 amino acids. CDR3 DNA: TGTGCCAGCAGCTCGAGAGGTTGCGGGAGTGGTGGCACAGATACGCAGTATTTT. It specifies CASSSRGCGSGGTDTQYF.

This clonotype showed up many times. V gene TRBV25-1 combines with J gene TRBJ2-7; D unclear. Trimming stripped 5 bases from V and 2 bases from J, with 7 bases between. CDR3 length: 12 amino acids. The germline V gene has CDR1 MGHDK and CDR2 SYGVNS. In DNA, the CDR3 is TGTGCCAGCAGTCATTCTCCCTACGAGCAGTACTTC. Translating it yields CASSHSPYEQYF.

This clonotype was seen many times. J is TRBJ2-3 and V is TRBV6-5; D is possibly TRBD1 or TRBD2 (5 bases each). This CDR3 contains 15 residues. Germline CDR1 and CDR2: MNHEY and SVGAGI. The V gene lost 5 bases and the J gene lost 0 bases, with 12 bases spanning the gap. The CDR3 loop is CASSGTEHSTDTQYF. CDR3 coding DNA: TGTGCCAGCAGTGGGACGGAGCATAGCACAGATACGCAGTATTTT.

A remark on this clonotype: This may arise from a read error, as a much more abundant clone is one base away. The chain has TRBV10-3 and TRBJ2-7; D unclear. CDR3 length equals 11 residues. From germline, CDR1 is ENHRY and CDR2 SYGVKD. The CDR3 region has the DNA TGTGCCATCAGTAGCTCCTACGGGCAGTACTTC. Its protein product is CAISSSYGQYF.

There are a few counts of this clonotype. This rearrangement joins TRBV28 to TRBJ2-7, with D maybe TRBD2 (6 bases). Germline assignment: CDR1 MDHEN and CDR2 SYDVKM. V was shortened by 3 bases and J by 2 bases, with 11 bases between the two germline ends. The CDR3 has 14 amino acids. The CDR3 nucleotides are TGTGCCAGCAGTTTGGGGAGGCCAACCTACGAGCAGTACTTC. Protein: CASSLGRPTYEQYF. Variable domain in full (rest from reference TRBV28 and TRBJ2-7): DVKVTQSSRYLVKRTGEKVFLECVQDMDHENMFWYRQDPGLGLRLIYFSYDVKMKEKGDIPEGYSVSREKKERFSLILESASTNQTSMYLCASSLGRPTYEQYFGPGTRLTVT.

This clonotype was counted a few times. The chain employs TRBV2 and TRBJ1-1; maybe TRBD1 (5 bases). This CDR3 is built from 15 residues. The V gene lost 3 bases and the J gene lost 6 bases, with 17 bases spanning the gap. CDR1 is SNHLY and CDR2 is FYNNEI in the germline V gene. CDR3 in amino acids: CASSEFEQGSSEAFF. The CDR3 DNA reads TGTGCCAGCAGTGAGTTTGAGCAGGGAAGTTCTGAAGCTTTCTTT.

This chain connects TRBV6-6 to TRBJ2-7; no clear D. Per the germline V gene, CDR1 is MNHNY and CDR2 is SVGAGI (reference sequence). The CDR3 is 15 amino acids. V was cut by 6 bases and J by 4 bases, with 19 bases left in between. CDR3 DNA sequence: TGTGCCAGCAGCCCACCGGGCCCGGCCCAATACGAGCAGTACTTC. It yields the protein CASSPPGPAQYEQYF.

The chain joins TRBV7-2 to TRBJ2-1; D may be TRBD2 (6 bases). Germline loops: CDR1 SGHTA, CDR2 FQGNSA. This CDR3 contains 17 residues. The V end lost 0 bases, the J end lost 2 bases, and 14 bases lay between the germline ends. The CDR3 reads CASSLAYGGAPYNEQFF. In DNA, the CDR3 is TGTGCCAGCAGCTTAGCCTATGGCGGGGCCCCCTACAATGAGCAGTTCTTC.

This clonotype showed up many times. The genes are TRBV2 and TRBJ2-7; D might be TRBD1 (6 bases). The V and J ends lost 5 bases and 6 bases respectively, with 11 bases between them. The CDR3 spans 12 residues. Germline-derived CDR1 and CDR2 are SNHLY and FYNNEI. CDR3 sequence reads: CASSPPQGEQYF. The CDR3 DNA follows: TGTGCCAGCAGTCCTCCACAGGGCGAGCAGTACTTC.

Worth noting for this clonotype: Germline is not matched at one junction end, which may reflect a read error. V usage is TRBV12-3 or TRBV12-4 and J usage is TRBJ2-2; D is perhaps TRBD2 (5 bases). This CDR3 is 16 amino acids long. The CDR3 loop reads CASSFPEKTNTGELLF. CDR3 DNA: TGTGCCAGCAGTTTTCCCGAAAAGACGAACACCGGGGAGCTGCTTTTT.